The next 15 T cell receptor beta chains were all read from a single sample in a study of blood T cells in healthy people across ages. Sample-barcoded 5' priming and a J-beta primer mix drove a second PCR of roughly 7 to 11 cycles. TCRdb reprocessed the 5' RACE reads with MiXCR, giving one entry per CDR3 protein. This sample carries 1,500,000 or so distinct CDR3 sequences, around 55% of them seen once, and the ten largest clones take over 5%. The sample consisted of blood. The receptors stem from a man younger than 35 in good health.

The chain joins TRBV6-6 to TRBJ2-5; D may be TRBD1 or TRBD2 (5 bases each). The CDR3 is 15 residues long. The germline gives CDR1 MNHNY, CDR2 SVGAGI (reference sequence). The ends were cut back, 5 bases at V and 0 bases at J, with 13 bases in the middle. CDR3 sequence: CASSTAWGNQETQYF. The CDR3 DNA reads as TGTGCCAGCAGTACCGCCTGGGGGAACCAAGAGACCCAGTACTTC.

Only a few counts were recorded for this clonotype. The chain couples TRBV25-1 to TRBJ2-7; D ambiguous. The CDR3 has 13 residues. Germline values: CDR1 MGHDK, CDR2 SYGVNS. With 0 bases removed from V and 5 bases from J, the gap between germline ends came to 8 bases. This chain's CDR3 is CASSEYLQDEQYF. DNA for the CDR3: TGTGCCAGCAGTGAATATTTGCAGGACGAGCAGTACTTC.

In the case of this clonotype: A junction boundary mismatches the germline segment, possibly from a read error. The chain links TRBV24-1 to TRBJ2-1; D unresolved. The CDR3 extends over 13 amino acids. Germline assignment: CDR1 KGHDR and CDR2 SFDVKD. CDR3 bases: TGTGCCGCCAGTGACCGTACGCGGAATGAGCAGTTCTTC. Protein sequence: CAASDRTRNEQFF.

The rearrangement links TRBV4-1 to TRBJ1-5; 7 bases fit TRBD1. Germline V lookup: CDR1 MGHRA, CDR2 YSYEKL. This CDR3 has 15 residues. J lost 0 bases, V lost 6 bases, and 5 bases had no gene match. DNA of the CDR3: TGCGCCAGCAGGCAGGGGGTGAATAGCAATCAGCCCCAGCATTTT. As protein: CASRQGVNSNQPQHF.

The V gene is TRBV4-1, the J gene TRBJ1-2, with TRBD1 as a possible D gene (5 bases). CDR3 length: 15 residues. V was cut by 5 bases and J by 8 bases, with 21 bases left in between. Germline V gene lookup returns CDR1 MGHRA and CDR2 YSYEKL. The CDR3 here is CASSVAGTDLAGYTF. Here the CDR3 DNA reads TGCGCCAGCAGCGTTGCAGGGACGGACTTGGCCGGCTACACCTTC.

This clonotype was observed a handful of times. V is TRBV7-9 and J is TRBJ2-4, with D perhaps matching TRBD1 (6 bases). The CDR3 has 18 residues. Between the trimmed V and J ends, which lost 4 bases and 0 bases, there was a span of 19 bases. The V gene's germline CDR1 is SEHNR and CDR2 FQNEAQ (reference sequence). The chain's CDR3 is CASSSLPAGELAKNIQYF. The CDR3 DNA is TGTGCCAGCAGCTCCCTCCCCGCAGGGGAATTAGCCAAAAACATTCAGTACTTC.

The chain uses TRBV11-2 and TRBJ2-1; 8 bases match TRBD2. Per the germline V gene, CDR1 is SGHAT and CDR2 is FQNNGV. V was clipped by 8 bases and J by 4 bases; unmatched bases: 13. The CDR3 is made up of 16 amino acids. CDR3: CASGTIAGPPYNEQFF. The CDR3 DNA reads TGTGCCAGCGGAACCATAGCGGGACCACCTTACAATGAGCAGTTCTTC.

Only one count was recorded for this clonotype. A read error may account for a junction end that differs from germline. The V gene is TRBV15, the J gene TRBJ2-7; D could derive from TRBD1 or TRBD2 (5 bases each). This CDR3 comprises 15 residues. CDR1 LNHNV and CDR2 YYDKDF come from the germline V gene (reference sequence). The chain's CDR3 is CATRRDGGRKDEQYF. DNA of the CDR3: TGTGCCACCAGAAGAGATGGGGGACGGAAGGACGAGCAGTACTTC. Based on the CDR3 plus reference TRBV15 and TRBJ2-7, the full variable domain is DAMVIQNPRYQVTQFGKPVTLSCSQTLNHNVMYWYQQKSSQAPKLLFHYYDKDFNNEADTPDNFQSRRPNTSFCFLDIRSPGLGDTAMYLCATRRDGGRKDEQYFGPGTRLTVT.

The gene calls are TRBV6-5 and TRBJ2-7, with 10 nucleotides matching TRBD2. Germline assignment: CDR1 MNHEY and CDR2 SVGAGI. The CDR3 length is 15 residues. V trimming: 2 bases; J trimming: 7 bases; junction bases outside the gene matches: 8. CDR3 sequence reads: CASSYEAGGLDEQYF. For the CDR3, the DNA is TGTGCCAGCAGTTACGAAGCGGGGGGGCTCGATGAGCAGTACTTC.

V is TRBV7-2 and J is TRBJ2-3; the D gene is possibly TRBD2 (6 bases). Germline CDR1 and CDR2: SGHTA and FQGNSA. Trimming shortened V by 5 bases and J by 4 bases, and 10 bases separated the two germline ends. The CDR3 runs to 13 residues. The CDR3 reads CASSAVAADTQYF. The CDR3 bases are TGTGCCAGCAGCGCAGTAGCGGCAGATACGCAGTATTTT.

This chain links TRBV15 with TRBJ1-1, with no clear D. V lost 3 bases and J lost 4, with 15 bases in between. From germline, CDR1 is LNHNV and CDR2 YYDKDF (reference sequence). This CDR3 has 15 amino acids. CDR3 sequence reads: CATSSGDLVGTEAFF. The CDR3 DNA follows: TGTGCCACCAGCAGTGGAGATTTGGTAGGCACTGAAGCTTTCTTT.

The chain combines TRBV25-1 with TRBJ2-5; 7 nucleotides line up with TRBD1. Per germline, CDR1 MGHDK and CDR2 SYGVNS. The V segment lost 5 bases and the J segment 2 bases; nucleotides outside the gene matches: 5. The length of the CDR3 is 14 residues. The CDR3 sequence is CASSPGTDQETQYF. The DNA for the CDR3 is TGTGCCAGCAGTCCCGGGACAGATCAAGAGACCCAGTACTTC.

This clonotype has just a few counts. This chain uses TRBV3-1 with TRBJ2-7, with TRBD1 identical over 7 bases. Germline V gives CDR1 LGHDT, CDR2 YNNKEL (reference sequence). J was trimmed by 2 bases and V by 0 bases; bases with no gene match: 10. The CDR3 covers 17 residues. The CDR3 region has the DNA TGTGCCAGCAGCCAAGACCCCGGGACAGCTTTACCCTACGAGCAGTACTTC. Protein sequence: CASSQDPGTALPYEQYF.

The chain is built from TRBV20-1 and TRBJ2-1, with 9 bases aligning to TRBD2. Germline-derived CDR1 and CDR2 are DFQATT and SNEGSKA (reference sequence). This CDR3 has 13 amino acids. The V and J ends lost 7 bases and 8 bases, in that order; junction bases with no gene match: 9. CDR3 in DNA: TGCAGTGTCTCAAATAGCGGGGGATATGAGCAGTTCTTC. Translated, it gives CSVSNSGGYEQFF.

This clonotype was found many times. This chain links TRBV27 with TRBJ1-4; unclear D gene. The V end lost 5 bases, the J end lost 6 bases, and 16 bases lay between the germline ends. The germline V gene encodes CDR1 MNHEY and CDR2 SMNVEV (reference sequence). The CDR3 has 15 amino acids. CDR3 sequence reads: CASSPRTLRDEKLFF. The DNA for the CDR3 is TGTGCCAGCAGTCCGAGGACCCTACGGGATGAAAAACTGTTTTTT. Drawing the rest from reference TRBV27 and TRBJ1-4, the complete variable domain is EAQVTQNPRYLITVTGKKLTVTCSQNMNHEYMSWYRQDPGLGLRQIYYSMNVEVTDKGDVPEGYKVSRKEKRNFPLILESPSPNQTSLYFCASSPRTLRDEKLFFGSGTQLSVL.